This T cell receptor (beta chain) was captured by sequencing in a study of blood T cell repertoires in COVID-19. V shed 6 bases, J shed 2 bases, and the junction held 8 bases outside the gene matches. This CDR3 contains 15 residues. CDR1 is MNHEY, CDR2 SVGAGI, per germline. This study enrolled people aged about 18 to 90 from under 25 US geographic areas. In the authors' methods: Using reference gene primer amplification, nucleated cell counts were estimated. Assay: immunoSEQ multiplex PCR; the TCRdb copy retains only in-frame clones and omits some. V, J and clone size were drawn from that table, and D and trimming were deduced from the DNA. This repertoire shows roughly 300,000 clones, 70% to 90% found once; its top ten account for approximately 5.3%.

The receptor comes from a woman in her 30s who had recovered from COVID-19. The chain joins TRBV6-5 to TRBJ2-3, with 7 bases aligning to TRBD2. Sequencing was carried out using PBMCs or T cells enriched from blood (not recorded which). The CDR3 reads CASRNRGDHTDTQYF. The CDR3 nucleotides are TGTGCCAGCAGGAATCGGGGGGACCACACAGATACGCAGTATTTT.